These T cell receptor beta chains were read from a single sample in a study of T cells in Graves' hyperthyroidism and ophthalmopathy. TCRdb reanalysed the multiplex PCR reads using MiXCR and keeps one entry per CDR3 protein. The table has hundreds of thousands of distinct CDR3 sequences, roughly an eighth seen once. Source material: blood. The receptors come from a woman between 40 and 50 years old with Graves' ophthalmopathy. Each CDR3 is given with its conserved first and last residue. A D gene is named only where the DNA matches it firmly. Expanded clones are given a class, and other clones once, few, many or no size at all.

J gene | V gene | clone size | D gene | CDR3 DNA | CDR3 protein
TRBJ1-2 | TRBV6-1 | many | NA | TGTGCCAGCAACCCCCTGGGGTCCCACTATGGCTACACCTTC | CASNPLGSHYGYTF
TRBJ2-5 | TRBV7-2 | many | TRBD2 | TGTGCCAGCAGCTTAGCGCTAGCGGGGGGGGAGACCCAGTACTTC | CASSLALAGGETQYF
TRBJ2-1 | TRBV3-1 | NA | NA | TGTGCCAGCAGCCAAGTATTCAGTGAAGGGGAGCAGTTCTTC | CASSQVFSEGEQFF
TRBJ1-6 | TRBV7-9 | few | TRBD1 | TGTGCCAGCAGCCGAGGACAGGGACCACGTTCACCCCTCCACTTT | CASSRGQGPRSPLHF
TRBJ1-5 | TRBV24-1 | many | NA | TGTGCCACCAGTGGCCCTATCCTCCGGGCCCAGCGCAATCAGCCCCAGCATTTT | CATSGPILRAQRNQPQHF
TRBJ2-7 | TRBV28 | many | TRBD1 | TGTGCCAGCACCCAACAGGGGAGCTCCTACGAGCAGTACTTC | CASTQQGSSYEQYF
TRBJ2-1 | TRBV20-1 | many | TRBD2 | TGCAGTGCTAGTGTTCTAGCGGGGGGGCATGGCAATGAGCAGTTCTTC | CSASVLAGGHGNEQFF
TRBJ1-1 | TRBV7-8 | many | TRBD1 | TGTGCCAGCAGCGCACGGACAGGGATTACTGAAGCTTTCTTT | CASSARTGITEAFF
TRBJ2-3 | TRBV11-3 | many | NA | TGTGCCAGCAGCTTTCCGCGGGGAGACCTGATTACGCAGTATTTT | CASSFPRGDLITQYF
TRBJ1-2 | TRBV18 | few | TRBD1 | TGTGCCAGCTCAGACACGACAGGGGAGGGGATACATCACTATGGCTACACCTTC | CASSDTTGEGIHHYGYTF
TRBJ1-1 | TRBV27 | many | NA | TGTGCCAGCAGTTTCGGGTCGATAGCTTTCTTT | CASSFGSIAFF
TRBJ1-1 | TRBV7-8 | many | NA | TGTGCCAGCAGCTTAGATCGGCTGAACACTGAAGCTTTCTTT | CASSLDRLNTEAFF
TRBJ2-2 | TRBV7-9 | NA | TRBD1 | TGTGCCAGCAGCTTAATGCTGAGGGGGCGAGTCGGGGAGCTGTTTTTT | CASSLMLRGRVGELFF
TRBJ2-3 | TRBV2 | many | TRBD2 | TGTGCCAGCACTTCCGCGGGGGGGAGTACGAATACGCAGTATTTT | CASTSAGGSTNTQYF
TRBJ2-7 | TRBV20-1 | NA | NA | TGCAGTGCGTTTCGAGGGAGCTCCTACGAGCAGTACTTC | CSAFRGSSYEQYF
TRBJ2-5 | TRBV2 | many | NA | TGTGCCAGCAGCCAAAACAGGGACGAGACCCAGTACTTC | CASSQNRDETQYF
TRBJ2-5 | TRBV2 | many | TRBD2 | TGTGCCAGCAGTACTCCAGGACTAGCGGGATCGTACCAAGAGACCCAGTACTTC | CASSTPGLAGSYQETQYF
TRBJ2-5 | TRBV10-2 | few | NA | TGCGCCAGCAGTGGGGGGGAGAACCAGTACTTC | CASSGGENQYF
TRBJ2-7 | TRBV7-8 | many | TRBD1 | TGTGCCAGCAGCATACAGGGGGCGGGCGAGCAGTACTTC | CASSIQGAGEQYF
TRBJ2-2 | TRBV11-2 | many | NA | TGTGCCAGCAGCTTGAACCATCCCGGGGAGCTGTTTTTT | CASSLNHPGELFF
TRBJ1-1 | TRBV5-8 | many | TRBD1 | TGTGCCAGCAGCTTCGGGACAGCTTTGAACACTGAAGCTTTCTTT | CASSFGTALNTEAFF
TRBJ2-6 | TRBV30 | NA | NA | TGTGCCGGCCAGGGTGGCTCTGGGGCCAACGTCCTGACTTTC | CAGQGGSGANVLTF
TRBJ2-2 | TRBV29-1 | many | TRBD2 | TGCAGCGTTGACGGCGGGAGGGCCGGGGACACCGGGGAGCTGTTTTTT | CSVDGGRAGDTGELFF
TRBJ2-1 | TRBV20-1 | few | NA | TGCAGTGCTAGAGACCAGGGACTGGAGACAGGTGGATGGTATGAGCAGTTCTTC | CSARDQGLETGGWYEQFF
TRBJ1-4 | TRBV5-1 | few | NA | TGCGCCAGCAGACCCTCATTCGACAGAGAAAAACTGTTTTTT | CASRPSFDREKLFF
TRBJ2-3 | TRBV5-1 | few | TRBD2 | TGCGCCAGCAGAATGGGGACTAGCGGGGGGACAGATACGCAGTATTTT | CASRMGTSGGTDTQYF
TRBJ1-1 | TRBV2 | many | NA | TGTGCCAGCTTGAGGAACACTGAAGCTTTCTTT | CASLRNTEAFF
TRBJ2-1 | TRBV5-1 | few | TRBD2 | TGCGCCAGCAGCCCGACCCAGGGACTAGCGGATTACAATGAGCAGTTCTTC | CASSPTQGLADYNEQFF
TRBJ1-5 | TRBV19 | NA | NA | TGTGCCAGTAGTATCGGTCCTTCTAGCAATCAGCCCCAGCATTTT | CASSIGPSSNQPQHF
TRBJ1-5 | TRBV2 | many | NA | TGTGCCACATCGAGAGGGGCAAAACAGCCCCAGCATTTT | CATSRGAKQPQHF
TRBJ2-7 | TRBV20-1 | NA | TRBD2 | TGCAGTACGACTAGCGGGAACTACGAGCAGTACTTC | CSTTSGNYEQYF
TRBJ2-3 | TRBV2 | many | NA | TGTGCCAGCAGTGAAGGATTGGTGGGGGAACACGATACGCAGTATTTT | CASSEGLVGEHDTQYF
TRBJ2-3 | TRBV5-5 | many | NA | TGTGCCAGCAACCGGGCTTCGACAGATACGCAGTATTTT | CASNRASTDTQYF
TRBJ2-5 | TRBV11-3 | many | TRBD2 | TGTGCCAGCAGCTTAGCGGGTCCGTGGGCGGGAGCACCCGAGACCCAGTACTTC | CASSLAGPWAGAPETQYF
TRBJ1-4 | TRBV7-9 | few | NA | TGTGCCAGCAGGGGCAACCAAGCAGCTAATGAAAAACTGTTTTTT | CASRGNQAANEKLFF
TRBJ1-6 | TRBV5-1 | few | NA | TGCGCCAGCAGCTTGGGTGGCAGAAATCTTAATTCACCCCTCCACTTT | CASSLGGRNLNSPLHF